The rows below give T cell receptor beta chains drawn from one sample of a study of blood T cell repertoires in COVID-19. Using immunoSEQ multiplex PCR, the repertoire was profiled, and TCRdb retains in-frame clones only, with some absent. The sample holds around 160,000 clones, over 80% seen once. The specimen was peripheral blood. These TCRs come from a woman between 35 and 50 years old with active or convalescent COVID-19. Each CDR3 is given with its conserved first and last residue. A D gene is named only where the DNA matches it firmly. Expanded clones are given a class, and other clones once, few, many or no size at all.

TGCAGCGTTGCCGGCGACAATACAGGCACCAATGAAAAACTGTTTTTT CSVAGDNTGTNEKLFF TRBJ1-4 TRBV29-1 - -
TGCGCCAGCAGTCAAGCACGGGGACAGTTCCCCTACGAGCAGTACTTC CASSQARGQFPYEQYF TRBJ2-7 TRBV10-1 TRBD1 -
TGTGCCAGCAGCCGTCGCGGGGGAGGGAGTGCGTACGAGCAGTACTTC CASSRRGGGSAYEQYF TRBJ2-7 TRBV7-2 TRBD2 few
TGTGCCAGCAGTTCCTCCGGTTATCAGCCCCAGCATTTT CASSSSGYQPQHF TRBJ1-5 TRBV7-2 - -
TGTGCCAGCTCCCAAGGACTAGCGGAGACCCAGTACTTC CASSQGLAETQYF TRBJ2-5 TRBV18 TRBD2 -
TGCGCCAGCAGGCATGGGAGCTCTGGAAACACCATATATTTT CASRHGSSGNTIYF TRBJ1-3 TRBV4-1 - -
TGCGCCAGCAGCTTGGGCGGGGGCTTAAGTCCTAACTATGGCTACACCTTC CASSLGGGLSPNYGYTF TRBJ1-2 TRBV5-1 - once
TGTGCCAGCAAAACAGGGGAGTTAAACACTGAAGCTTTCTTT CASKTGELNTEAFF TRBJ1-1 TRBV6-6 TRBD1 -
TGTGCCAGCAGTTTTATCCCGACAATCGAGCAGTACTTC CASSFIPTIEQYF TRBJ2-7 TRBV12-3/TRBV12-4 - -
TGTGCCAGCAGTTTTTTAGGGGCTGTTAATTCACCCCTCCACTTT CASSFLGAVNSPLHF TRBJ1-6 TRBV28 - -
TGTGCCAGCAGCGTAGGAAGTCTAGCGGGAGTACCGGGGGAGACCCAGTACTTC CASSVGSLAGVPGETQYF TRBJ2-5 TRBV9 TRBD2 once
TGTGCCAGCAGTAGACAGGGAAGCAATCAGCCCCAGCATTTT CASSRQGSNQPQHF TRBJ1-5 TRBV6-5 TRBD1 -